This TCR beta chain was documented in a study of chemoradiotherapy in HPV16-positive cancers. Study in general: Candidate HPV-specific clones and shared TCR motifs came from two HPV16-positive patients. Study-wide results and limits: HPV-responsive T-cell expansion during chemoradiotherapy was linked to improved recurrence-free survival in HPV16-positive patients. During treatment, candidate HPV-specific clones and E7-related motifs expanded in tumor.

As to this clone: Its antigen is as yet unknown.

Germline values: CDR1 SNHLY, CDR2 FYNNEI. This CDR3 comprises 13 residues. Trimming stripped 5 bases from V and 1 base from J, with 8 bases between. Measured with immunoSEQ multiplex PCR; TCRdb has only the in-frame clones, and not every one. This sample yields 9,500 to 15,000 clones, of which roughly 89% are seen a single time; roughly 2.5% belongs to the top ten. Repeated repertoire sampling spanned the course of chemoradiotherapy. The genes are TRBV2 and TRBJ1-1; no definite D call. Sample collection occurred from a patient who underwent chemoradiotherapy. This TCR was sampled from a human donor with HPV-associated anogenital cancer. This CDR3 reads CASSPPGNTEAFF. CDR3 bases: TGTGCCAGCAGTCCACCCGGGAACACTGAAGCTTTCTTT.